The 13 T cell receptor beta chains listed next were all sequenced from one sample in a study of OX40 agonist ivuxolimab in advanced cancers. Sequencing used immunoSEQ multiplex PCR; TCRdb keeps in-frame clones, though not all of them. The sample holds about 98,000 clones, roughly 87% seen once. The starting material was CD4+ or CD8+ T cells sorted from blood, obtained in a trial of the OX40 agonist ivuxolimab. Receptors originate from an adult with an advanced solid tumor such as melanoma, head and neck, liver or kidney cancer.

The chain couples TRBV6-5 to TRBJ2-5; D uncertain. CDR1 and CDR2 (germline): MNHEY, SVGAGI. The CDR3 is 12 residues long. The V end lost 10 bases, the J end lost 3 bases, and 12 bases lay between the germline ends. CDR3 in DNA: TGTGCCACCCTGGCTGGTAAAGAGACCCAGTACTTC. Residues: CATLAGKETQYF.

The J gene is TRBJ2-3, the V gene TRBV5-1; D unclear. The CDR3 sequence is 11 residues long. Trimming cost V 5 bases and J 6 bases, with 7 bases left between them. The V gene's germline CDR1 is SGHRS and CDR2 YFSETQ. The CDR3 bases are TGCGCCAGCAGAGGCTGGGATACGCAGTATTTT. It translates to CASRGWDTQYF.

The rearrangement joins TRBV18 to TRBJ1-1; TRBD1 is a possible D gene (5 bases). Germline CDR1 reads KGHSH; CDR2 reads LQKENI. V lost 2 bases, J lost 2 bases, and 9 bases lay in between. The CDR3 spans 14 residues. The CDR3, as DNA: TGTGCCAGCTCACCAGGGAGGGACAACACTGAAGCTTTCTTT. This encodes CASSPGRDNTEAFF. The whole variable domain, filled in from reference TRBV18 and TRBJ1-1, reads NAGVMQNPRHLVRRRGQEARLRCSPMKGHSHVYWYRQLPEEGLKFMVYLQKENIIDESGMPKERFSAEFPKEGPSILRIQQVVRGDSAAYFCASSPGRDNTEAFFGQGTRLTVV.

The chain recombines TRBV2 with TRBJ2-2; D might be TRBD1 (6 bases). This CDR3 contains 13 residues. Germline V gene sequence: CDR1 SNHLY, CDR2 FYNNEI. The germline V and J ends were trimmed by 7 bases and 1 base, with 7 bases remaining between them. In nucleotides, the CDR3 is TGTGCCAGCATAGGGGGGAACACCGGGGAGCTGTTTTTT. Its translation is CASIGGNTGELFF.

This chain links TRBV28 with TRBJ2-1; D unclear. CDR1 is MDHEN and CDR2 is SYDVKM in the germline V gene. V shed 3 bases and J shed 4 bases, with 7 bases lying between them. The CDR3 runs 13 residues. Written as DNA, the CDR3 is TGTGCCAGCAGTTTGAAAGGGTACAATGAGCAGTTCTTC. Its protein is CASSLKGYNEQFF.

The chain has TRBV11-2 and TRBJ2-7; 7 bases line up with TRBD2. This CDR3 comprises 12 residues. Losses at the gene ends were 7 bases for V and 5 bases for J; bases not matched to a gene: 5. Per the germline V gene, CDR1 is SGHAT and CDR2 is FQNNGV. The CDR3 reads CASTRGGDEQYF. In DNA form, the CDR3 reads TGTGCCAGCACTCGGGGAGGGGACGAGCAGTACTTC. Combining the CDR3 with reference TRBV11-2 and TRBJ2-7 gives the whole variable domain EAGVAQSPRYKIIEKRQSVAFWCNPISGHATLYWYQQILGQGPKLLIQFQNNGVVDDSQLPKDRFSAERLKGVDSTLKIQPAKLEDSAVYLCASTRGGDEQYFGPGTRLTVT.

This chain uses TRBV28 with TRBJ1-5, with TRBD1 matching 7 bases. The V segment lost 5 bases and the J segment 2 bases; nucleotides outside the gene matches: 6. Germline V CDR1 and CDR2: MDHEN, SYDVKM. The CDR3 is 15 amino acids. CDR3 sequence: CASSPGGSGNQPQHF. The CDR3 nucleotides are TGTGCCAGCAGTCCAGGGGGGAGCGGCAATCAGCCCCAGCATTTT. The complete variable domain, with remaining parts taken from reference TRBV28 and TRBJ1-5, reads DVKVTQSSRYLVKRTGEKVFLECVQDMDHENMFWYRQDPGLGLRLIYFSYDVKMKEKGDIPEGYSVSREKKERFSLILESASTNQTSMYLCASSPGGSGNQPQHFGDGTRLSIL.

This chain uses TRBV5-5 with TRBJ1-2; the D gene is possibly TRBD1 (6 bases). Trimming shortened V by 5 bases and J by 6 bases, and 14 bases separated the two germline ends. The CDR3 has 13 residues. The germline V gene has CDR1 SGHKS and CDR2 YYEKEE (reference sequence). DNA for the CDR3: TGTGCCAGCAGACCCGGGACACTCGATGGCTACACCTTC. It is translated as CASRPGTLDGYTF.

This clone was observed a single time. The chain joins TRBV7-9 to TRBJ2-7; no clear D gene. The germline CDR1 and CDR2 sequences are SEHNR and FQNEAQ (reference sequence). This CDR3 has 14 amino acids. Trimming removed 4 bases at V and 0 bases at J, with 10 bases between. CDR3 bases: TGTGCCAGCAGCTCCCAGGCAAGCTCCTACGAGCAGTACTTC. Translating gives CASSSQASSYEQYF.

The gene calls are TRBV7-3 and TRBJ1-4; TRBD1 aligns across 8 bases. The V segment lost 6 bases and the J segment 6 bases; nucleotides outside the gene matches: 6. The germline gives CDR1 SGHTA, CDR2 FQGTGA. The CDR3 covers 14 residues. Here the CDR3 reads CASRRTGSDEKLFF. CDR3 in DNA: TGTGCCAGCAGAAGGACAGGGAGTGATGAAAAACTGTTTTTT.

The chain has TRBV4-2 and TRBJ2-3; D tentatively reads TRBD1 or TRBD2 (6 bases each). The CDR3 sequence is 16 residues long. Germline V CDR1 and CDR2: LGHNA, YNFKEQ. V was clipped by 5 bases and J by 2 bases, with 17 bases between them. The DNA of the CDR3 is TGTGCCAGCAGCACCCGTGGGGGGCAAGTCACAGATACGCAGTATTTT. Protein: CASSTRGGQVTDTQYF.

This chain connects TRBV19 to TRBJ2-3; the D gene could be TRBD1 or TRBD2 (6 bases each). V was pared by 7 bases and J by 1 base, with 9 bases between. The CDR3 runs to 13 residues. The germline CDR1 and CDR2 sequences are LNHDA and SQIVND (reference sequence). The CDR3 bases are TGTGCCAGTAAGGGGGGAGGCACAGATACGCAGTATTTT. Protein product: CASKGGGTDTQYF.

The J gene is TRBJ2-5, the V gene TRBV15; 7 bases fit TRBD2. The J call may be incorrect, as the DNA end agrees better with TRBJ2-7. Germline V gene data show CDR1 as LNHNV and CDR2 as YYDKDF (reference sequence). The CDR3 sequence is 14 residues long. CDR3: CATSSRSGGNEQYF. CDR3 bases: TGTGCCACCAGCAGCCGATCGGGAGGTAACGAGCAGTACTTC.